This TCR beta chain originates from a study of T-cell reconstitution after alpha-beta-depleted transplantation in children. General observations from the study: After transplant, high TCRbeta diversity at day 60 in some patients arose from surviving recipient T cells and thymic progenitors. Several hundred expanded graft clones reportedly were the source of alpha-beta T cells about two months after transplant. Newly made T cells mostly supplied T-cell counts and diversity one year after transplant.

A TCRbeta library incorporating unique molecular identifiers was prepared. TCRdb re-called the PCR reads through MiXCR, storing one row per CDR3 protein. The sample contains about 97,000 distinct CDR3 sequences, 4.5% to 7.5% of which appear only once. On this clonotype: What it recognizes is unknown.

The CDR3 has 15 residues. V lost 2 bases to trimming and J lost 4 bases; unmatched junction nucleotides: 4. The germline CDR1 and CDR2 sequences are MNHEY and SVGAGI. The receptor was isolated from a female patient aged 2-10 years who had a stem cell transplant for Fanconi anemia, so the T cells may come from the graft donor. This rearrangement joins TRBV6-5 to TRBJ2-5; TRBD1 aligns across 10 bases. Source: PBMCs, mostly from graft donor cells, taken 60 days after TCRalphabeta/CD19-depleted stem cell transplant. The CDR3 spells CASSYETGGGETQYF. CDR3 in DNA: TGTGCCAGCAGTTACGAGACAGGGGGCGGAGAGACCCAGTACTTC.